This entry lists 27 T cell receptor beta chains sequenced from one sample in a study of vaccination and CD4 T cells after COVID-19. These receptors' antigens are unknown. CD4+ T cells that had been cultured provided DNA sequenced with the Oncomine TCR Beta short-read assay. One entry per CDR3 protein, called by TCRdb with MiXCR from the PCR reads. Among about 20,000 distinct CDR3 sequences, 20% to 25% were seen once, and the ten largest hold 7.8%. Treatment denoted: roughly 10-day PBMC culture with coronavirus spike peptide pools or control peptides (ViraFEST assay). The sequenced sample consisted of cultured CD4+ T cells from blood. The receptor set was obtained from a human donor with COVID-19.

The V call is TRBV2, the J call TRBJ2-1, with TRBD1 identical over 7 bases. Losses at the gene ends were 6 bases for V and 6 bases for J; bases not matched to a gene: 8. This CDR3 is built from 14 residues. The V gene's germline CDR1 is SNHLY and CDR2 FYNNEI. The CDR3: CASSRDRAVNEQFF. Here the CDR3 DNA reads TGTGCCAGCAGCCGGGACAGAGCTGTCAATGAGCAGTTCTTC.

The chain employs TRBV29-1 and TRBJ2-7; D gene uncertain. The CDR3 sequence is 12 residues long. Germline V lookup: CDR1 SQVTM, CDR2 ANQGSEA. With 6 bases removed from V and 0 bases from J, the gap between germline ends came to 9 bases. The CDR3 reads CSVVISSYEQYF. DNA for the CDR3: TGCAGCGTCGTGATAAGCTCCTACGAGCAGTACTTC.

The chain recombines TRBV12-2 with TRBJ2-5; no DNA check was done on the table's D call, TRBD2. TRBV12-2 is termed a pseudogene. The CDR3 runs to 19 residues. The CDR3 DNA is TGTGCAAGTCGCTTAGAGGGCTGTAACAAGGGTGGGAACCAAGAGACCCAGTACTTC. Translation gives CASRLEGCNKGGNQETQYF.

The chain combines TRBV6-1 with TRBJ1-2; 9 bases fit TRBD1. This CDR3 contains 12 residues. The V gene's germline CDR1 is MNHNS and CDR2 SASEGT. V dropped 5 bases and J dropped 8; count of bases not matched to a gene: 3. CDR3 sequence: CASSRQGGGYTF. CDR3 nucleotides: TGTGCCAGCAGTAGACAGGGGGGAGGCTACACCTTC.

This clonotype was seen more than once but under ten times. The chain employs TRBV24-1 and TRBJ2-2; D remains unclear. The CDR3 is 12 residues long. Germline values: CDR1 KGHDR, CDR2 SFDVKD. V lost 5 bases, J lost 7 bases, and 7 bases lay in between. As DNA, the CDR3 is TGTGCCACCAGTGCCCCGTTCGGGGAGCTGTTTTTT. Its protein product is CATSAPFGELFF.

This clonotype was seen more than once but under ten times. The chain couples TRBV20-1 to TRBJ1-2, with D possibly being TRBD1 (5 bases). Germline assignment: CDR1 DFQATT and CDR2 SNEGSKA (reference sequence). The V gene lost 6 bases and the J gene lost 0 bases, with 11 bases spanning the gap. The CDR3 has 13 residues. The CDR3 region is CSAPTESNYGYTF. In DNA, the CDR3 is TGCAGTGCCCCGACAGAGTCTAACTATGGCTACACCTTC.

This rearrangement joins TRBV7-8 to TRBJ2-7, with D perhaps TRBD1 or TRBD2 (5 bases each). V shed 0 bases and J shed 3 bases, with 18 bases lying between them. The germline CDR1 and CDR2 sequences are SGHVS and FQNEAQ. This CDR3 region has 17 residues. CDR3 amino acids: CASSLATALVGGYEQYF. CDR3 sequence (DNA): TGTGCCAGCAGCTTAGCTACCGCCCTGGTTGGGGGCTACGAGCAGTACTTC.

About this clonotype itself: At one boundary the junction diverges from the germline segment, which might be a read error. The rearrangement uses TRBV27 and TRBJ1-2, with 7 bases identical to TRBD1. The length of the CDR3 is 14 residues. Looked up from germline, CDR1 is MNHEY and CDR2 is SMNVEV (reference sequence). DNA for the CDR3: TGTGCCTGCAGTTCGACAGGGAGAGGGGGTGGCTACACCTTC. The encoded protein is CACSSTGRGGGYTF.

This clonotype was found a few times. The chain carries TRBV11-2 and TRBJ2-7; D is possibly TRBD1 (5 bases). Trimming cost V 5 bases and J 1 base, with 9 bases left between them. Germline CDR1 reads SGHAT; CDR2 reads FQNNGV. This CDR3 comprises 13 residues. The CDR3 region is CASSLGESYEQYF. The CDR3 DNA reads as TGTGCCAGCAGCCTAGGGGAATCCTACGAGCAGTACTTC.

This clonotype was counted only a few times. The V and J genes are TRBV11-1 and TRBJ1-1; TRBD1 might be the D (5 bases). Trimming cost V 5 bases and J 3 bases, with 19 bases left between them. The CDR3 is 16 residues long. The germline V gene encodes CDR1 SGHAT and CDR2 FQDESV (reference sequence). The CDR3 DNA reads as TGTGCCAGCAGCGAACGGGTGGGGGGACTGGACACTGAAGCTTTCTTT. Its protein is CASSERVGGLDTEAFF.

This clonotype has only a few counts. The chain recombines TRBV15 with TRBJ2-7; weak D call: TRBD2 (6 bases). This CDR3 has 15 amino acids. Trimming stripped 8 bases from V and 7 bases from J, with 24 bases between. Germline CDR1 is LNHNV and CDR2 is YYDKDF (reference sequence). The CDR3 sequence is CATALGPGGSVEQYF. CDR3 DNA: TGTGCCACCGCACTTGGTCCTGGGGGGTCGGTTGAGCAGTACTTC.

The J gene is TRBJ1-2, the V gene TRBV19; D is unclear. V lost 2 bases and J 3 bases, leaving 7 bases between the germline ends. CDR1 LNHDA and CDR2 SQIVND come from the germline V gene (reference sequence). The CDR3 totals 13 residues. CDR3 residues: CASSIQRDYGYTF. In nucleotides, the CDR3 is TGTGCCAGTAGTATACAGAGGGACTATGGCTACACCTTC.

The chain employs TRBV5-6 and TRBJ1-3; D not resolved. Trimming removed 1 base at V and 1 base at J, with 6 bases between. Germline V lookup: CDR1 SGHDT, CDR2 YYEEEE. This CDR3 has 14 amino acids. CDR3 nucleotide sequence: TGTGCCAGCAGCTTGAGAGTTTCTGGAAACACCATATATTTT. Its translation is CASSLRVSGNTIYF.

V is TRBV7-3 and J is TRBJ2-2, with TRBD1 identical over 10 bases. Germline V CDR1 and CDR2: SGHTA, FQGTGA. J gave up 7 bases and V 5 bases, and 13 bases lay outside the gene matches. The CDR3 spans 17 residues. The CDR3 loop reads CASSPYVGQGSIGELFF. The CDR3 bases are TGTGCCAGCAGCCCGTATGTGGGACAGGGGAGCATCGGGGAGCTGTTTTTT. The whole variable domain, filled in from reference TRBV7-3 and TRBJ2-2, reads GAGVSQTPSNKVTEKGKYVELRCDPISGHTALYWYRQSLGQGPEFLIYFQGTGAADDSGLPNDRFFAVRPEGSVSTLKIQRTERGDSAVYLCASSPYVGQGSIGELFFGEGSRLTVL.

The gene calls are TRBV9 and TRBJ2-5; 8 bases align to TRBD1. The V and J ends lost 4 bases and 5 bases, in that order; junction bases with no gene match: 10. The germline V gene encodes CDR1 SGDLS and CDR2 YYNGEE. This CDR3 comprises 15 residues. The CDR3 sequence is CASSIRTGRQETQYF. CDR3 sequence (DNA): TGTGCCAGCAGCATAAGGACAGGGCGGCAGGAGACCCAGTACTTC.

The chain employs TRBV2 and TRBJ1-6; D ambiguous. V was shortened by 7 bases and J by 7 bases, with 14 bases between the two germline ends. From germline, CDR1 is SNHLY and CDR2 FYNNEI. This CDR3 comprises 14 residues. In DNA form, the CDR3 reads TGTGCCAGCATGAGGAACAGCCCAAATTCACCCCTCCACTTT. This translates into CASMRNSPNSPLHF.

V is TRBV9 and J is TRBJ2-2; possibly TRBD1 or TRBD2 for D (6 bases each). This CDR3 contains 14 residues. Germline CDR1 SGDLS, CDR2 YYNGEE. Trimming pared 5 bases from V and 4 bases from J, leaving 12 bases between. CDR3 protein: CASRGGGFTGELFF. CDR3 DNA sequence: TGTGCCAGCAGAGGGGGAGGATTCACCGGGGAGCTGTTTTTT.

V is TRBV28 and J is TRBJ2-2; D gene uncertain. Trimming took 8 bases from V and 4 from J, leaving 11 bases between them. This CDR3 is built from 13 residues. Germline CDR1 MDHEN, CDR2 SYDVKM. The CDR3 sequence: CASGHGVTGELFF. The CDR3, as DNA: TGTGCCAGCGGGCACGGTGTCACCGGGGAGCTGTTTTTT.

The CDR3 DNA sequence: TGTGCCAGCAGGGCCGGGGGGCTTGGAAACACCATATATTTT. The encoded protein is CASRAGGLGNTIYF. The rearrangement joins TRBV2 to TRBJ1-3; D is possibly TRBD1 (6 bases). V shed 6 bases and J shed 3 bases, with 12 bases lying between them. Germline V gene sequence: CDR1 SNHLY, CDR2 FYNNEI. CDR3 length: 14 amino acids.

J is TRBJ1-5 and V is TRBV19; TRBD1 matches at 8 bases. The CDR3 length is 15 residues. CDR1 is LNHDA and CDR2 is SQIVND in the germline V gene (reference sequence). Losses at the gene ends were 6 bases for V and 1 base for J; bases not matched to a gene: 5. CDR3 amino acids: CASRPDRGSNQPQHF. CDR3 nucleotides: TGTGCCAGTAGGCCTGACAGGGGAAGCAATCAGCCCCAGCATTTT. The full variable domain, in which reference TRBV19 and TRBJ1-5 provide the parts outside the CDR3, is DGGITQSPKYLFRKEGQNVTLSCEQNLNHDAMYWYRQDPGQGLRLIYYSQIVNDFQKGDIAEGYSVSREKKESFPLTVTSAQKNPTAFYLCASRPDRGSNQPQHFGDGTRLSIL.

This clonotype turned up a few times. The chain has TRBV2 and TRBJ1-3; D is ambiguous. The V gene's germline CDR1 is SNHLY and CDR2 FYNNEI. The CDR3 is 15 amino acids. V lost 4 bases to trimming and J lost 1 base, with 11 bases between them. This CDR3 reads CASSVTVQSGNTIYF. As DNA, the CDR3 is TGTGCCAGCAGTGTCACGGTCCAATCTGGAAACACCATATATTTT.

This clonotype occurred a few times. This chain uses TRBV19 with TRBJ2-1; D gene ambiguous. The CDR3 totals 14 residues. From germline, CDR1 is LNHDA and CDR2 SQIVND (reference sequence). V was shortened by 2 bases and J by 6 bases, with 11 bases between the two germline ends. CDR3 in amino acids: CASSIWRSSNEQFF. The CDR3 nucleotides read TGTGCCAGTAGTATATGGCGCAGCTCCAATGAGCAGTTCTTC.

V usage is TRBV6-1 and J usage is TRBJ1-1, with 10 nucleotides matching TRBD1. The junction had 3 bases not matched to a gene; V was cut back by 5 bases and J by 3 bases. Per the germline V gene, CDR1 is MNHNS and CDR2 is SASEGT. There are 14 residues in the CDR3. CDR3 nucleotide sequence: TGTGCCAGCAGTAGAGGGACAGGGGACACTGAAGCTTTCTTT. It codes for CASSRGTGDTEAFF.

This clonotype came up a few times. J is TRBJ1-1 and V is TRBV7-3; no definite D call. CDR3 length: 13 amino acids. The germline V gene encodes CDR1 SGHTA and CDR2 FQGTGA. Trimming shortened V by 3 bases and J by 0 bases, and 5 bases separated the two germline ends. The CDR3, as DNA: TGTGCCAGCAGCTTGGGCATGAACACTGAAGCTTTCTTT. Amino acid sequence: CASSLGMNTEAFF.

This chain connects TRBV11-2 to TRBJ2-1; no firm D call. The CDR3 spans 11 residues. The V gene lost 6 bases and the J gene lost 8 bases, with 8 bases spanning the gap. Germline CDR1 reads SGHAT; CDR2 reads FQNNGV. The CDR3 DNA reads as TGTGCCAGCAGAATTGTCGATGAGCAGTTCTTC. Translated: CASRIVDEQFF. Based on the CDR3 plus reference TRBV11-2 and TRBJ2-1, the full variable domain is EAGVAQSPRYKIIEKRQSVAFWCNPISGHATLYWYQQILGQGPKLLIQFQNNGVVDDSQLPKDRFSAERLKGVDSTLKIQPAKLEDSAVYLCASRIVDEQFFGPGTRLTVL.

This sequence joins TRBV6-1 and TRBJ1-1, with TRBD1 as a possible D gene (6 bases). With 6 bases removed from V and 1 base from J, the gap between germline ends came to 12 bases. Germline V CDR1 and CDR2: MNHNS, SASEGT. The CDR3 covers 14 residues. The CDR3 region has the DNA TGTGCCAGCAGGCCTCCGGGACAGAACACTGAAGCTTTCTTT. This encodes CASRPPGQNTEAFF.

This chain uses TRBV5-1 with TRBJ2-2; 8 nucleotides agree with TRBD2. This CDR3 region has 17 residues. J lost 2 bases, V lost 0 bases, and 6 bases had no gene match. CDR1 is SGHRS, CDR2 YFSETQ, per germline. The CDR3 region is CASSLDSGALNTGELFF. The CDR3 DNA reads TGCGCCAGCAGCTTGGATAGCGGGGCACTTAACACCGGGGAGCTGTTTTTT. Variable domain in full (rest from reference TRBV5-1 and TRBJ2-2): KAGVTQTPRYLIKTRGQQVTLSCSPISGHRSVSWYQQTPGQGLQFLFEYFSETQRNKGNFPGRFSGRQFSNSRSEMNVSTLELGDSALYLCASSLDSGALNTGELFFGEGSRLTVL.